The 29 T cell receptor beta chains listed next were all sequenced from one sample in a study of T-cell memory formation after mild COVID-19. TCRdb re-analysed the 5' RACE reads in MiXCR, keeping a single row per CDR3 protein. The table has under 90,000 distinct CDR3 sequences, around 14% seen once. Sequencing input: PBMCs or a T cell subset sorted from them (not recorded which). These receptors all stem from an adult woman who had mild COVID-19 (a few samples of this study predate the infection). Cell type and time point are not known.

This clonotype was recorded a few times. The J gene is TRBJ2-5, the V gene TRBV4-1; TRBD1 might be the D (6 bases). The CDR3 totals 13 residues. V dropped 6 bases and J dropped 5 bases, with 13 bases sitting between them. Germline V gives CDR1 MGHRA, CDR2 YSYEKL. CDR3 sequence reads: CASSRSGAETQYF. The CDR3 coding sequence is TGCGCCAGCAGTCGTTCAGGGGCCGAGACCCAGTACTTC.

The CDR3 DNA is TGTGCCAGCAGCTCGACCACTAGCGGGCCAACCTACGAGCAGTACTTC. This encodes CASSSTTSGPTYEQYF. J is TRBJ2-7 and V is TRBV11-2; 9 nucleotides align to TRBD2. V dropped 4 bases and J dropped 2; count of bases not matched to a gene: 9. CDR1 and CDR2 from the germline V gene are SGHAT and FQNNGV. This CDR3 comprises 16 residues.

This clonotype was recorded a few times. The chain has TRBV11-2 and TRBJ2-5; D assignment may be TRBD1 or TRBD2 (5 bases each). V was pared by 5 bases and J by 4 bases, with 14 bases between. CDR1 is SGHAT and CDR2 is FQNNGV in the germline V gene. There are 14 residues in the CDR3. DNA for the CDR3: TGTGCCAGCAGCCTAAATGGGGGTAGAGAGACCCAGTACTTC. Translating gives CASSLNGGRETQYF.

The chain has TRBV29-1 and TRBJ2-1; TRBD1 agrees at 10 bases. The V gene's germline CDR1 is SQVTM and CDR2 ANQGSEA. Germline trimming cut 1 base from V and 5 bases from J; bases unmatched to any gene: 2. This CDR3 is built from 14 residues. The CDR3 spells CSVEGGTGDNEQFF. DNA of the CDR3: TGCAGCGTTGAAGGAGGGACAGGGGACAATGAGCAGTTCTTC.

The sample holds a few counts of this clonotype. This rearrangement joins TRBV20-1 to TRBJ2-1; 7 bases match TRBD1. The CDR3 length is 13 residues. J gave up 9 bases and V 6 bases, and 11 bases lay outside the gene matches. Per the germline V gene, CDR1 is DFQATT and CDR2 is SNEGSKA (reference sequence). The CDR3 protein is CSARGTNGGEQFF. DNA for the CDR3: TGCAGTGCCAGGGGGACCAACGGAGGTGAGCAGTTCTTC.

This clonotype has just a few counts. The chain is built from TRBV11-2 and TRBJ1-3; no clear D gene. The germline V gene encodes CDR1 SGHAT and CDR2 FQNNGV. V lost 5 bases to trimming and J lost 0 bases, with 5 bases between them. The CDR3 has 13 residues. CDR3 residues: CASSSPSGNTIYF. In DNA form, the CDR3 reads TGTGCCAGCAGCAGCCCCTCTGGAAACACCATATATTTT.

V and J are TRBV12-3 or TRBV12-4 and TRBJ2-3; D is uncertain. Trimming shortened V by 3 bases and J by 0 bases, and 13 bases separated the two germline ends. The CDR3 has 16 amino acids. The chain's CDR3 is CASSLSATRSTDTQYF. The CDR3 DNA reads as TGTGCCAGCAGTTTGAGCGCGACAAGGAGCACAGATACGCAGTATTTT.

This sequence joins TRBV5-1 and TRBJ2-1; a possible D gene is TRBD2 (6 bases). The CDR3 has 17 amino acids. Trimming cost V 0 bases and J 3 bases, with 16 bases left between them. CDR1 is SGHRS and CDR2 is YFSETQ in the germline V gene. Here the CDR3 DNA reads TGCGCCAGCAGCTTGGGTAGCGGATCGAGTTACTACAATGAGCAGTTCTTC. This sequence encodes CASSLGSGSSYYNEQFF.

The V call is TRBV7-9, the J call TRBJ2-3; D unclear. Germline loops: CDR1 SEHNR, CDR2 FQNEAQ (reference sequence). Between the trimmed V and J ends, which lost 3 bases and 0 bases, there was a span of 4 bases. The CDR3 covers 13 residues. This CDR3 is CASSFPSTDTQYF. The CDR3 DNA reads TGTGCCAGCAGCTTTCCTAGCACAGATACGCAGTATTTT.

This chain joins TRBV7-9 and TRBJ2-7; D remains ambiguous. Trimming cost V 2 bases and J 0 bases, with 11 bases left between them. Germline-derived CDR1 and CDR2 are SEHNR and FQNEAQ (reference sequence). This CDR3 region has 15 residues. The CDR3 nucleotides read TGTGCCAGCAGCTTATCCGAAGCCGGCTCCTACGAGCAGTACTTC. Translated, it gives CASSLSEAGSYEQYF.

The table lists this clonotype with a few counts. The chain couples TRBV20-1 to TRBJ2-2, with no clear D. With 3 bases removed from V and 7 bases from J, the gap between germline ends came to 9 bases. This CDR3 has 12 amino acids. CDR1 and CDR2 from the germline V gene are DFQATT and SNEGSKA (reference sequence). The CDR3 region is CSASGNHGELFF. The CDR3, as DNA: TGCAGTGCTAGTGGGAACCACGGGGAGCTGTTTTTT.

The chain links TRBV7-3 to TRBJ1-6; the D gene is possibly TRBD1 (6 bases). The CDR3 has 15 residues. CDR1 is SGHTA and CDR2 is FQGTGA in the germline V gene. V was trimmed by 5 bases and J by 10 bases, leaving 18 bases between them. The CDR3 nucleotides are TGTGCCAGCAGCCAAACCCCAGGGGCTGGATCACCCCTCCACTTT. It is translated as CASSQTPGAGSPLHF.

The chain recombines TRBV6-2 or TRBV6-3 with TRBJ2-7; D not resolved. Germline lookup yields CDR1 MNHEY and CDR2 SVGEGT. Trimming cost V 7 bases and J 4 bases, with 11 bases left between them. The CDR3 runs 12 residues. CDR3 nucleotide sequence: TGTGCCAGCACCGTGGATCAATACGAGCAGTACTTC. Protein sequence: CASTVDQYEQYF.

This clonotype showed up just a few times. The genes are TRBV7-6 and TRBJ2-3; 8 nucleotides match TRBD2. The CDR3 sequence is 16 residues long. Trimming cost V 2 bases and J 0 bases; bases outside gene matches: 4. The germline V gene has CDR1 SGHVS and CDR2 FNYEAQ. CDR3 nucleotides: TGTGCCAGCAGCTTACGGCTAGCGGGTAGCACAGATACGCAGTATTTT. This codes for CASSLRLAGSTDTQYF.

The chain carries TRBV12-3 or TRBV12-4 and TRBJ2-3, with TRBD2 matching 12 bases. The J segment lost 0 bases and the V segment lost 6 bases, leaving 19 bases of the junction unmatched. The CDR3 is 21 amino acids. This CDR3 reads CASSLPWTSGVEVTSTDTQYF. CDR3 in DNA: TGTGCCAGCAGCTTACCCTGGACTAGCGGGGTTGAAGTGACTAGCACAGATACGCAGTATTTT.

The CDR3 protein is CASSYSNQPQHF. In DNA, the CDR3 is TGCGCCAGCAGCTATAGCAATCAGCCCCAGCATTTT. The chain joins TRBV5-1 to TRBJ1-5; D is ambiguous. In germline, CDR1 is SGHRS, CDR2 YFSETQ. Trimming removed 3 bases from V and 0 bases from J, with 1 base in between. This CDR3 spans 12 amino acids.

This clonotype occurred a few times. The chain couples TRBV13 to TRBJ2-1; D assignment may be TRBD1 or TRBD2 (5 bases each). Germline CDR1 is PRHDT and CDR2 is FYEKMQ (reference sequence). V was cut by 4 bases and J by 5 bases, with 15 bases left in between. The CDR3 runs 15 residues. Written as DNA, the CDR3 is TGTGCCAGCAGCTCCGGGACCCCGGGTGACAATGAGCAGTTCTTC. Translated, it gives CASSSGTPGDNEQFF.

The chain links TRBV24-1 to TRBJ2-5, with D unresolved. The germline V gene encodes CDR1 KGHDR and CDR2 SFDVKD. The CDR3 consists of 11 residues. Trimming removed 4 bases at V and 2 bases at J, with 1 base between. The CDR3 bases are TGTGCCACCAGTGAGCAAGAGACCCAGTACTTC. Translating gives CATSEQETQYF.

This clonotype occurred a few times. The chain recombines TRBV7-9 with TRBJ2-7; 9 bases line up with TRBD1. Germline CDR1 SEHNR, CDR2 FQNEAQ (reference sequence). The CDR3 loop spans 14 amino acids. After removal of 5 bases from V and 5 bases from J, the junction contained 7 bases not matched to a gene. The CDR3 DNA is TGTGCCAGCAGCACGGGACAGGGCTTTGACGAGCAGTACTTC. It is translated as CASSTGQGFDEQYF.

J is TRBJ2-7 and V is TRBV5-1; the match to TRBD2 covers 9 bases. The CDR3 extends over 15 amino acids. V was clipped by 1 base and J by 2 bases; unmatched bases: 4. The germline V gene has CDR1 SGHRS and CDR2 YFSETQ. CDR3 amino acids: CASSLPAGGTYEQYF. The CDR3 DNA reads as TGCGCCAGCAGCTTGCCCGCGGGGGGGACCTACGAGCAGTACTTC.

The chain joins TRBV5-1 to TRBJ2-5; the match to TRBD2 covers 12 bases. This CDR3 spans 16 amino acids. V gave up 0 bases and J gave up 2 bases; unmatched junction bases: 2. Per germline, CDR1 SGHRS and CDR2 YFSETQ. The CDR3: CASSLGLAGVQETQYF. The CDR3, as DNA: TGCGCCAGCAGCTTGGGACTAGCGGGAGTTCAAGAGACCCAGTACTTC.

The V and J genes are TRBV5-1 and TRBJ1-2; D call uncertain. The CDR3 has 14 residues. From germline, CDR1 is SGHRS and CDR2 YFSETQ. The V end was cut by 3 bases, the J end by 2 bases, with 11 bases between. The CDR3: CASSSGGGNYGYTF. Here the CDR3 DNA reads TGCGCCAGCAGCTCCGGAGGTGGAAACTATGGCTACACCTTC.

The chain couples TRBV9 to TRBJ2-7, with D unresolved. Germline assignment: CDR1 SGDLS and CDR2 YYNGEE. The CDR3 has 14 residues. Between the trimmed V and J ends, which lost 0 bases and 0 bases, there was a span of 7 bases. DNA for the CDR3: TGTGCCAGCAGCGTAGAGGGCAGCTCCTACGAGCAGTACTTC. Protein sequence: CASSVEGSSYEQYF.

The genes are TRBV12-3 or TRBV12-4 and TRBJ2-3; TRBD2 aligns across 7 bases. The J segment lost 6 bases and the V segment lost 7 bases, leaving 16 bases of the junction unmatched. This CDR3 has 16 residues. The CDR3 region is CASIPGLAATPDTQYF. The CDR3 region has the DNA TGTGCCAGCATACCAGGGCTAGCGGCCACTCCGGATACGCAGTATTTT.

The chain combines TRBV29-1 with TRBJ2-1; D could derive from TRBD1 or TRBD2 (5 bases each). V was trimmed by 4 bases and J by 4 bases, leaving 14 bases between them. CDR1 is SQVTM and CDR2 is ANQGSEA in the germline V gene. The CDR3 consists of 14 residues. CDR3 amino acids: CSVGGGYGYNEQFF. CDR3 DNA sequence: TGCAGCGTTGGTGGGGGTTACGGGTACAATGAGCAGTTCTTC.

The chain couples TRBV9 to TRBJ2-3; D unclear. CDR1 and CDR2 (germline): SGDLS, YYNGEE. With 0 bases removed from V and 10 bases from J, the gap between germline ends came to 12 bases. The CDR3 extends over 13 amino acids. The CDR3: CASSVEGLVPQYF. The CDR3 nucleotides are TGTGCCAGCAGCGTAGAGGGCCTAGTGCCGCAGTATTTT.

This chain's CDR3 is CASRESLGGARDEAFF. In DNA form, the CDR3 reads TGTGCCAGCAGAGAATCCTTAGGGGGCGCGAGGGATGAAGCTTTCTTT. The chain combines TRBV2 with TRBJ1-1, with 7 bases aligning to TRBD1. CDR1 and CDR2 (germline): SNHLY, FYNNEI. This CDR3 has 16 amino acids. After removal of 6 bases from V and 7 bases from J, the junction contained 17 bases not matched to a gene.

The rearrangement links TRBV11-2 to TRBJ2-5; no definite D call. Germline V gives CDR1 SGHAT, CDR2 FQNNGV. The CDR3 length is 11 residues. Trimming removed 5 bases from V and 5 bases from J, with 6 bases in between. Written as DNA, the CDR3 is TGTGCCAGCAGCGTCCGGGAGACCCAGTACTTC. Encoded protein: CASSVRETQYF. The complete variable domain, with remaining parts taken from reference TRBV11-2 and TRBJ2-5, reads EAGVAQSPRYKIIEKRQSVAFWCNPISGHATLYWYQQILGQGPKLLIQFQNNGVVDDSQLPKDRFSAERLKGVDSTLKIQPAKLEDSAVYLCASSVRETQYFGPGTRLLVL.

This clonotype was counted between two and nine times. The genes are TRBV7-9 and TRBJ2-6; no clear D gene. The V and J ends lost 1 base and 0 bases respectively, with 10 bases between them. The CDR3 is made up of 17 amino acids. Germline V CDR1 and CDR2: SEHNR, FQNEAQ (reference sequence). CDR3 DNA sequence: TGTGCCAGCAGCTTAGACAGCCCATTCTCTGGGGCCAACGTCCTGACTTTC. Protein product: CASSLDSPFSGANVLTF.